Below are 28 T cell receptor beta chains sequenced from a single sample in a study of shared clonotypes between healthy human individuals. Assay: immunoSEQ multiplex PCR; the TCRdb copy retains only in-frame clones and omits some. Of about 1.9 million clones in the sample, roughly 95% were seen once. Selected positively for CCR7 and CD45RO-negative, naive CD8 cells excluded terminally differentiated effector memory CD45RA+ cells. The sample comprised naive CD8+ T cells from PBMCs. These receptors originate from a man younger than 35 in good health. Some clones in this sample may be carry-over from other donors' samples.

The CDR3 loop is CASRSRDYEQYF. The CDR3 DNA is TGTGCCAGCAGGTCCAGGGATTACGAGCAGTACTTC. The chain couples TRBV7-9 to TRBJ2-7; D perhaps matches TRBD1 (5 bases). This CDR3 has 12 residues. Germline CDR1 reads SEHNR; CDR2 reads FQNEAQ (reference sequence). The V and J ends lost 6 bases and 4 bases respectively, with 10 bases between them.

The CDR3 sequence: CASSSQGVGNEQFF. CDR3 nucleotides: TGTGCCAGCAGCAGCCAGGGGGTAGGCAATGAGCAGTTCTTC. The genes are TRBV7-9 and TRBJ2-1; TRBD1 matches at 7 bases. Germline-derived CDR1 and CDR2 are SEHNR and FQNEAQ (reference sequence). The CDR3 extends over 14 amino acids. Trimming took 5 bases from V and 6 from J; bases not matched to a gene: 7.

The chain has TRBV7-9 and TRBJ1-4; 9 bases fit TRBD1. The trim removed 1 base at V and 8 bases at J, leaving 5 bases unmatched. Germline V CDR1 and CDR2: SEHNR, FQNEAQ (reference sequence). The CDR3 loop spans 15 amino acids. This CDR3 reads CASSLGTGEGEKLFF. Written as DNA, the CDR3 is TGTGCCAGCAGCTTAGGGACAGGGGAGGGCGAAAAACTGTTTTTT.

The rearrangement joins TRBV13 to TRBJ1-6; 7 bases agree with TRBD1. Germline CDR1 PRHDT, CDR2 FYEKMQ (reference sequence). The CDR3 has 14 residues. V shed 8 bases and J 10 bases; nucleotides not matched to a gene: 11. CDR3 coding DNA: TGTGCCAGCTCTAGGACAGGAGGTGGATCACCCCTCCACTTT. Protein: CASSRTGGGSPLHF.

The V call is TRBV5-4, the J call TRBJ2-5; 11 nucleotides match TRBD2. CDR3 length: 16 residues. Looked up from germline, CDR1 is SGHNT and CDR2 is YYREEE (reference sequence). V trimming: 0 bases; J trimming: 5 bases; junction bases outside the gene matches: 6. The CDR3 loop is CASSLARLAGSETQYF. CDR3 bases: TGTGCCAGCAGCTTGGCGCGACTAGCGGGAAGTGAGACCCAGTACTTC. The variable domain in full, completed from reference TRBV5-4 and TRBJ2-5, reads ETGVTQSPTHLIKTRGQQVTLRCSSQSGHNTVSWYQQALGQGPQFIFQYYREEENGRGNFPPRFSGLQFPNYSSELNVNALELDDSALYLCASSLARLAGSETQYFGPGTRLLVL.

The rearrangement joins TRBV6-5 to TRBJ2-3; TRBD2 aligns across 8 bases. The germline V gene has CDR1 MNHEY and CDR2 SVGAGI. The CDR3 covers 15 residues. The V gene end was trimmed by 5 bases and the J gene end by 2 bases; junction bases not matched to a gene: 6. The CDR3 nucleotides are TGTGCCAGCAGTAAGAGCGGGAGCGCCACAGATACGCAGTATTTT. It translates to CASSKSGSATDTQYF.

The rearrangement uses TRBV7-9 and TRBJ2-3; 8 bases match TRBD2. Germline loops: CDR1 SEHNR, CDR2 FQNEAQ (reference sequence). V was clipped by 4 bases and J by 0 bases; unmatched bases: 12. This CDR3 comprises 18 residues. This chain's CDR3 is CASSSDSGTPPSTDTQYF. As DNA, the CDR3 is TGTGCCAGCAGCTCCGATAGCGGGACGCCTCCTAGCACAGATACGCAGTATTTT.

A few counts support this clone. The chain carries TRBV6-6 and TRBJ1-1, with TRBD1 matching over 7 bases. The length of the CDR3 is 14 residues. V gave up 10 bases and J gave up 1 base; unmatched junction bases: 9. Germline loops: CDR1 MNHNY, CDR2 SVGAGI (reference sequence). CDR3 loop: CATLGGDRNTEAFF. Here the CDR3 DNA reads TGTGCCACCCTAGGTGGGGACAGGAACACTGAAGCTTTCTTT.

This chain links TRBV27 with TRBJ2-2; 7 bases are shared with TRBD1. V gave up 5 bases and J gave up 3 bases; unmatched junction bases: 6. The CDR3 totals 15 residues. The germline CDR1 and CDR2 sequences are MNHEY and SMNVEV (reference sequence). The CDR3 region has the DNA TGTGCCAGCAGTCTCCGGGACAGCTACACCGGGGAGCTGTTTTTT. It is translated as CASSLRDSYTGELFF.

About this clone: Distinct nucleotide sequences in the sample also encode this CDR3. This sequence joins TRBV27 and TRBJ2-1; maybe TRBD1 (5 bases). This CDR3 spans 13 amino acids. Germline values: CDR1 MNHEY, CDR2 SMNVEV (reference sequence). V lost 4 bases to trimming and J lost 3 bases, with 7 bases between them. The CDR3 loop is CASSYDSYNEQFF. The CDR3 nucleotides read TGTGCCAGCAGTTATGACAGCTACAATGAGCAGTTCTTC.

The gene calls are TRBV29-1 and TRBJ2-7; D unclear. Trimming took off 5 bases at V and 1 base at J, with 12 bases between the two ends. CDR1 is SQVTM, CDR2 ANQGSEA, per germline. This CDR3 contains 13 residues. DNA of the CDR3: TGCAGCGTTAGGCTAAGATCATCCTACGAGCAGTACTTC. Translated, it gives CSVRLRSSYEQYF.

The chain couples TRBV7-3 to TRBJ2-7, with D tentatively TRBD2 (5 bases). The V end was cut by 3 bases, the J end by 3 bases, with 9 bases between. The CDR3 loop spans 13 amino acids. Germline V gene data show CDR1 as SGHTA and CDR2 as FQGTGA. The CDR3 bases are TGTGCCAGCAGCTTTTCGACTAACTACGAGCAGTACTTC. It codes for CASSFSTNYEQYF. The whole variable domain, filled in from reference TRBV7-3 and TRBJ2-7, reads GAGVSQTPSNKVTEKGKYVELRCDPISGHTALYWYRQSLGQGPEFLIYFQGTGAADDSGLPNDRFFAVRPEGSVSTLKIQRTERGDSAVYLCASSFSTNYEQYFGPGTRLTVT.

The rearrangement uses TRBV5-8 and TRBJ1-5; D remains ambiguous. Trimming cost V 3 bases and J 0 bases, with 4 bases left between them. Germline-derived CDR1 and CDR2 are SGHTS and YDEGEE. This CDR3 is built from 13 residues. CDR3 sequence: CASSWGSNQPQHF. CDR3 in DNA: TGTGCCAGCAGCTGGGGTAGCAATCAGCCCCAGCATTTT.

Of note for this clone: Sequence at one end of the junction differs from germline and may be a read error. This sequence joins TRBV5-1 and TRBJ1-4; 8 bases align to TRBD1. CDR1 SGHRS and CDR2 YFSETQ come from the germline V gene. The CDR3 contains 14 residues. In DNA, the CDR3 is TGCGCCAGCAGGTTGGACAGGGCTAATGAAAAACTGTTTTTT. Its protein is CASRLDRANEKLFF.

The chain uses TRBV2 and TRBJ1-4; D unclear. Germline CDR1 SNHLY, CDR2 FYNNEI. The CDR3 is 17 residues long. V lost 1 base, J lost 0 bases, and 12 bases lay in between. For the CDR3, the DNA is TGTGCCAGCAGTGAAGACGTGTTACTAGCAACTAATGAAAAACTGTTTTTT. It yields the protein CASSEDVLLATNEKLFF.

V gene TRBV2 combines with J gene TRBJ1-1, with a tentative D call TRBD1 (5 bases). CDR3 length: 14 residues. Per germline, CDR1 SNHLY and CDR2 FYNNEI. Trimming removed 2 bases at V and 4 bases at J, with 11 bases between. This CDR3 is CASSEMGVGTEAFF. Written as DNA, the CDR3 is TGTGCCAGCAGTGAAATGGGGGTGGGCACTGAAGCTTTCTTT.

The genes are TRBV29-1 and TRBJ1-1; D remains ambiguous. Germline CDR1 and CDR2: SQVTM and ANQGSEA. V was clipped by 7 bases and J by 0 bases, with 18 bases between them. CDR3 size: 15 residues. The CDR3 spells CSGQPRTVMNTEAFF. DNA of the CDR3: TGCAGCGGCCAACCTAGAACAGTCATGAACACTGAAGCTTTCTTT.

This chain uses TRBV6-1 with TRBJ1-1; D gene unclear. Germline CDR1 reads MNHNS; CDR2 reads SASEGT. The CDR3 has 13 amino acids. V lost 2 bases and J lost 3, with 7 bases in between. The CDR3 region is CASSERIYTEAFF. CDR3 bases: TGTGCCAGCAGTGAACGGATTTACACTGAAGCTTTCTTT.

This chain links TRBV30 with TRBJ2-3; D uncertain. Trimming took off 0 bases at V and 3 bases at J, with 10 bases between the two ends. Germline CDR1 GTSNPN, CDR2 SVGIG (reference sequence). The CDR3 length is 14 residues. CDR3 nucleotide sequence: TGTGCCTGGAGTGTAGGAAACTTGACAGATACGCAGTATTTT. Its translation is CAWSVGNLTDTQYF. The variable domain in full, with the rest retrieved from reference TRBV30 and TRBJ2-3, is SQTIHQWPATLVQPVGSPLSLECTVEGTSNPNLYWYRQAAGRGLQLLFYSVGIGQISSEVPQNLSASRPQDRQFILSSKKLLLSDSGFYLCAWSVGNLTDTQYFGPGTRLTVL.

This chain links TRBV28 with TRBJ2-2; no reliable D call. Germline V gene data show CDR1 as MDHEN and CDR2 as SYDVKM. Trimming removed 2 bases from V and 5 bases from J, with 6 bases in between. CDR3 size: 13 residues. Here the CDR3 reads CASSLEETGELFF. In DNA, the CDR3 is TGTGCCAGCAGTTTAGAGGAGACCGGGGAGCTGTTTTTT.

The CDR3 protein is CASSPDGPRQGNEQFF. CDR3 DNA sequence: TGTGCCAGCAGTCCAGACGGCCCTCGCCAGGGCAATGAGCAGTTCTTC. The chain carries TRBV27 and TRBJ2-1; D is perhaps TRBD1 (5 bases). Trimming removed 5 bases from V and 6 bases from J, with 20 bases in between. The CDR3 spans 16 residues. CDR1 MNHEY and CDR2 SMNVEV come from the germline V gene (reference sequence).

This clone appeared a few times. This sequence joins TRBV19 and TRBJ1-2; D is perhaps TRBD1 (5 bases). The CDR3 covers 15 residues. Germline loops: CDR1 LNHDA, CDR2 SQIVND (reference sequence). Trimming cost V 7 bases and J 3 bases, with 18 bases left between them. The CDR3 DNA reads TGTGCCAGTACCCGGGACCCATCTATCTACTATGGCTACACCTTC. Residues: CASTRDPSIYYGYTF. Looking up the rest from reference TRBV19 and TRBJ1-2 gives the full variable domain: DGGITQSPKYLFRKEGQNVTLSCEQNLNHDAMYWYRQDPGQGLRLIYYSQIVNDFQKGDIAEGYSVSREKKESFPLTVTSAQKNPTAFYLCASTRDPSIYYGYTFGSGTRLTVV.

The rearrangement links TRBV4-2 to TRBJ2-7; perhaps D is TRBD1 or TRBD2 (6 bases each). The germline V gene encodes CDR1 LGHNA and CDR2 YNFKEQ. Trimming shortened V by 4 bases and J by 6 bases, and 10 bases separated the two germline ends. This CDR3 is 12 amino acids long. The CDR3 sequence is CASSPGGGEQYF. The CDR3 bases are TGTGCCAGCAGCCCCGGAGGGGGCGAGCAGTACTTC.

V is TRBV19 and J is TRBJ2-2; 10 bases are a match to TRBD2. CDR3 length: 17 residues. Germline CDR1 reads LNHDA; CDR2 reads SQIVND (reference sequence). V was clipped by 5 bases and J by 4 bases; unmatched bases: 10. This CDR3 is CASSSYQLAGSTGELFF. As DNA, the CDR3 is TGTGCCAGTAGTTCCTATCAACTAGCGGGATCCACCGGGGAGCTGTTTTTT.

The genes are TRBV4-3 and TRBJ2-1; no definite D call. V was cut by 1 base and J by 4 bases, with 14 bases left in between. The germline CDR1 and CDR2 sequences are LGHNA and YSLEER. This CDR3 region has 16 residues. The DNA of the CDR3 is TGCGCCAGCAGCCAAGGAACGTCCCCGCCATACAATGAGCAGTTCTTC. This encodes CASSQGTSPPYNEQFF.

The CDR3 region is CAISYKSTDTQYF. CDR3 coding DNA: TGTGCCATCAGTTACAAGAGCACAGATACGCAGTATTTT. This chain connects TRBV10-3 to TRBJ2-3, with D hard to call. Germline CDR1 reads ENHRY; CDR2 reads SYGVKD. Between the trimmed V and J ends, which lost 5 bases and 0 bases, there was a span of 6 bases. The CDR3 consists of 13 residues.

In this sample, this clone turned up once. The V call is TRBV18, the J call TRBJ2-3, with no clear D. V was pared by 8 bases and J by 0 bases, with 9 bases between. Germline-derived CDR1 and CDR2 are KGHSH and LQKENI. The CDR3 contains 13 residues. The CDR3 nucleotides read TGTGCCAGCCACAACCGGAGCACAGATACGCAGTATTTT. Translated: CASHNRSTDTQYF.

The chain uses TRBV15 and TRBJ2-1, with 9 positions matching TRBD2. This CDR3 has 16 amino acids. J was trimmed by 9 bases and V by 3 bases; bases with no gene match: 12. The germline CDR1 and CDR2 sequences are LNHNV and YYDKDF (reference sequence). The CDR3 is CATSSPISGSSPEQFF. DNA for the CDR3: TGTGCCACCAGCAGTCCCATTAGCGGGAGTTCCCCTGAGCAGTTCTTC.